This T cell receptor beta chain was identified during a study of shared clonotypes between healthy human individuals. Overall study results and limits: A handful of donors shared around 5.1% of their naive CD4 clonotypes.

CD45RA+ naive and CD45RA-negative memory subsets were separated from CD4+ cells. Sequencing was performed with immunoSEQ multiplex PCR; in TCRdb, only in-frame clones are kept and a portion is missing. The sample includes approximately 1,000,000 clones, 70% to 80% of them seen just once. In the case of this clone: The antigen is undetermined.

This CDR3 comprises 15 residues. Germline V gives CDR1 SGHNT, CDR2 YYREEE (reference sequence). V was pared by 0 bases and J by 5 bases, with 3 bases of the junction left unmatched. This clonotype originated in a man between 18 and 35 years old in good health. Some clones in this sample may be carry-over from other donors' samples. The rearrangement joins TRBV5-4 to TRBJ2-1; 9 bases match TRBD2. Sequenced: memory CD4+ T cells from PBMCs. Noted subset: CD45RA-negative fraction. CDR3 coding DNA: TGTGCCAGCAGCTTGGAACTAGCGGGCGACAATGAGCAGTTCTTC. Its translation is CASSLELAGDNEQFF.